Below are 12 T cell receptor beta chains sequenced from a single sample in a study of CD8 T cells in Susac syndrome (dated by TCRdb to about 2019). The library was made by the immunoSEQ multiplex PCR assay. RNA was extracted using the RNeasy kit, and roughly 0.5 to 1 ug of the RNA was reverse transcribed with random hexamers. The raw public reads went through TCRdb reprocessing: fastp at Q25, MiXCR clone calling, in-frame beta chains kept. Here each entry gathers all rows of one CDR3 protein and keeps the most common genes and DNA. A total of hundreds of thousands of distinct CDR3 sequences appear in this sample, over 85% of them only once. The top ten constitute 0.065% to 0.08% of the sample. Material: CD4+ T cells from PBMCs. The receptor source for this set is a human donor with multiple sclerosis.

J is TRBJ1-3 and V is TRBV10-3; D is possibly TRBD1 (5 bases). Trimming stripped 8 bases from V and 0 bases from J, with 11 bases between. CDR3 size: 14 residues. Germline V gives CDR1 ENHRY, CDR2 SYGVKD. This chain's CDR3 is CAIGDGSSGNTIYF. Written as DNA, the CDR3 is TGTGCCATCGGGGACGGCTCCTCTGGAAACACCATATATTTT.

CDR3 protein: CSARVVDRFYGYTF. CDR3 in DNA: TGCAGTGCTAGAGTGGTGGACAGATTCTATGGCTACACCTTC. The V and J genes are TRBV20-1 and TRBJ1-2, with D tentatively TRBD1 (6 bases). The CDR3 sequence is 14 residues long. CDR1 and CDR2 (germline): DFQATT, SNEGSKA (reference sequence). Trimming removed 1 base at V and 4 bases at J, with 13 bases between.

The sample holds a few counts of this clonotype. This rearrangement joins TRBV20-1 to TRBJ2-5; tentatively, D is TRBD1 or TRBD2 (6 bases each). CDR3 length: 12 amino acids. The V gene's germline CDR1 is DFQATT and CDR2 SNEGSKA (reference sequence). The ends were cut back, 3 bases at V and 5 bases at J, with 10 bases in the middle. CDR3 amino acids: CSARGGGETQYF. The DNA for the CDR3 is TGCAGTGCTAGGGGGGGCGGTGAGACCCAGTACTTC.

V and J are TRBV4-1 and TRBJ1-2, with D possibly TRBD1 on 6 matching bases. Trimming removed 2 bases at V and 5 bases at J, with 12 bases between. Germline V gene data show CDR1 as MGHRA and CDR2 as YSYEKL. This CDR3 is 14 amino acids long. The CDR3 spells CASSQHSGEYGYTF. CDR3 in DNA: TGCGCCAGCAGCCAACATTCAGGGGAGTATGGCTACACCTTC.

CDR3: CASSQVVTSGTTDTQYF. The CDR3 DNA follows: TGTGCCAGCAGCCAAGTGGTGACTAGCGGTACCACAGATACGCAGTATTTT. This sequence joins TRBV3-1 and TRBJ2-3; TRBD2 matches at 9 bases. This CDR3 contains 17 residues. Germline loops: CDR1 LGHDT, CDR2 YNNKEL (reference sequence). The V gene end was trimmed by 1 base and the J gene end by 2 bases; junction bases not matched to a gene: 7.

J is TRBJ1-2 and V is TRBV30; 9 positions agree with TRBD1. Unmatched junction bases numbered 7, after V lost 0 bases and J lost 8 bases. This CDR3 is built from 14 residues. From germline, CDR1 is GTSNPN and CDR2 SVGIG (reference sequence). CDR3 DNA: TGTGCCTGGAGTGTATTACAGGGGGCTCGAGGCTACACCTTC. Translating gives CAWSVLQGARGYTF.

The rearrangement links TRBV12-3 or TRBV12-4 to TRBJ2-1; D not certain. The CDR3 is made up of 14 amino acids. V was pared by 6 bases and J by 10 bases, with 19 bases between. CDR3: CASSPGPATGEQFF. In DNA form, the CDR3 reads TGTGCCAGCAGCCCCGGGCCCGCGACCGGGGAGCAGTTCTTC.

The rearrangement joins TRBV28 to TRBJ2-5; possibly TRBD1 or TRBD2 for D (6 bases each). The length of the CDR3 is 14 residues. V lost 6 bases, J lost 4 bases, and 15 bases lay in between. The germline V gene has CDR1 MDHEN and CDR2 SYDVKM. The CDR3 loop reads CASSRTQGGETQYF. The DNA for the CDR3 is TGTGCCAGCAGCAGAACACAGGGAGGAGAGACCCAGTACTTC.

This clonotype appeared once. The chain recombines TRBV4-1 with TRBJ1-2; TRBD1 agrees at 7 bases. The CDR3 has 16 amino acids. J lost 2 bases, V lost 1 base, and 7 bases had no gene match. Germline V CDR1 and CDR2: MGHRA, YSYEKL. The CDR3, as DNA: TGCGCCAGCAGCCAAGTCACCGGACAGGCGAACTATGGCTACACCTTC. Encoded protein: CASSQVTGQANYGYTF.

J is TRBJ2-5 and V is TRBV30; no clear D gene. There are 16 residues in the CDR3. V was shortened by 1 base and J by 0 bases, with 15 bases between the two germline ends. The germline V gene encodes CDR1 GTSNPN and CDR2 SVGIG (reference sequence). This chain's CDR3 is CAWSGTSRAYQETQYF. DNA of the CDR3: TGTGCCTGGAGTGGAACGAGCCGAGCGTACCAAGAGACCCAGTACTTC.

The chain links TRBV3-1 to TRBJ2-5, with 16 bases identical to TRBD2. V trimming: 6 bases; J trimming: 4 bases; junction bases outside the gene matches: 5. CDR1 and CDR2 from the germline V gene are LGHDT and YNNKEL (reference sequence). This CDR3 has 16 residues. CDR3 in DNA: TGTGCCAGCAGGGGGACTAGCGGGAGGGCCCGAGAGACCCAGTACTTC. It translates to CASRGTSGRARETQYF.

The gene calls are TRBV29-1 and TRBJ2-1, with 10 bases fitting TRBD2. The CDR3 consists of 14 residues. Trimming cost V 6 bases and J 7 bases; bases outside gene matches: 9. The germline V gene has CDR1 SQVTM and CDR2 ANQGSEA. The CDR3 DNA reads as TGCAGCGTATACAGCGGGAGGGCCTGGAATGAGCAGTTCTTC. This codes for CSVYSGRAWNEQFF.